This TCR beta chain was sequenced for a study of blood T cell repertoires in COVID-19. About the study: Sites across the United States, Italy and Spain contributed samples from acute and convalescent COVID-19. Sample material is recorded as cDNA or gDNA derived from T cells, B-cell-depleted T cells, or PBMCs.

Original data processing: Amplified reference gene primers provided the basis for estimating nucleated cell counts. The data were produced by immunoSEQ multiplex PCR, yet TCRdb's version contains in-frame clones alone and is incomplete. Clone size and V and J calls were adopted from that table, with D and trimming inferred from the DNA. The table shows tens of thousands of clones, with 82% occurring only once. Sequencing was performed on peripheral blood. The sequence came from a woman aged 60-75 years with acute or convalescent COVID-19.

CDR3 region: CASSLQTSGSFGTGELFF. The CDR3 coding sequence is TGTGCCAGCAGCTTACAGACTAGCGGGAGTTTTGGAACCGGGGAGCTGTTTTTT. The chain uses TRBV7-2 and TRBJ2-2; TRBD2 aligns across 12 bases. Germline V lookup: CDR1 SGHTA, CDR2 FQGNSA. The CDR3 has 18 amino acids. V lost 2 bases to trimming and J lost 5 bases; unmatched junction nucleotides: 9. Filled out from reference TRBV7-2 and TRBJ2-2, the complete variable domain reads GAGVSQSPSNKVTEKGKDVELRCDPISGHTALYWYRQSLGQGLEFLIYFQGNSAPDKSGLPSDRFSAERTGGSVSTLTIQRTQQEDSAVYLCASSLQTSGSFGTGELFFGEGSRLTVL.